This T cell receptor gamma chain was captured by sequencing in a study of gamma delta lymphoproliferative disorders and STAT genes. Study background: At least 50 ng of genomic DNA went into each LymphoTrack Dx TCRG Assay library.

The CDR3 runs 14 residues. Germline CDR1 GITISATS, CDR2 ISYDGTV (reference sequence). The J segment lost 0 bases and the V segment lost 3 bases, leaving 5 bases of the junction unmatched. The receptor sequences were amplified from genomic DNA of peripheral blood mononuclear cells. Whole-study findings and limits: Low-frequency NGS calls may be less specific, so public or private leukemic clones need confirmation. Nearly all major patient gamma and delta clonotypes were public. Gamma repertoires grouped patients separately from controls; delta repertoires showed no separation.

By sample fraction, this clone is medium-sized. What it recognizes is unknown. TCRdb fed the multiplex PCR reads into CATT to redo clone calling. The sample lists around 610 gamma-chain clones; approximately 15% were seen once. The genes are TRGV9 and TRGJ1 or TRGJ2. TCRdb supplies no J gene; here it was assigned by aligning the nucleotide sequence to germline. The clonotype was recovered from a human donor in good health. The sequencing sample was made of blood. For the CDR3, the DNA is TGTGCCTTGTGGGAGACTCTGAATTATTATAAGAAACTCTTT. This codes for CALWETLNYYKKLF.